This TCR beta chain stems from a study of cytomegalovirus exposure and HLA in healthy donors. Unrecorded immune exposures were likely, despite nominal health at sampling. CDR1 is MNHEY and CDR2 is SVGAGI in the germline V gene. The CDR3 length is 13 residues. The germline V and J ends were trimmed by 6 bases and 6 bases, with 12 bases remaining between them. PCR amplification relied on 60 Vbeta primers (plus 13 Jbeta primers). Generated by immunoSEQ multiplex PCR, the TCRdb table keeps only in-frame clones and is missing some. The repertoire holds over 150,000 clones, with 70% to 75% as singletons. The specimen sequenced was PBMCs. The sequence was collected from a man under 40 in good health and CMV-seropositive. V gene TRBV6-5 combines with J gene TRBJ1-5; no definite D call. This CDR3 reads CASSLRNGQPQHF. In DNA, the CDR3 is TGTGCCAGCAGCCTTCGTAACGGTCAGCCCCAGCATTTT.